This record covers a single T cell receptor (beta chain). Its antigen is not identified. Each CDR3 protein is one row after TCRdb ran MiXCR on the 5' RACE reads. The data hold 50,000 to 75,000 distinct CDR3 sequences, with 9% to 9.5% observed a single time. J gave up 4 bases and V 4 bases, and 8 bases lay outside the gene matches. Germline V gene lookup returns CDR1 SGHRS and CDR2 YFSETQ. CDR3 length: 15 residues. The source of the sample is a study of T-cell memory formation after mild COVID-19. For the study at large: The two donors had largely donor-specific TCR clusters.

Study-wide results and caveats: Balance between CD4 and CD8 was seen in clones contracting day 15 to 85, and a CD4+ lean was seen in later expanders. The study found contracting CD4+ clones mainly in CM and EM and contracting CD8+ clones in EMRA.

The source of this sequence is a man aged 18 to 30 who had mild COVID-19 (a few samples of this study predate the infection). Cell type and time point are not known. Sequencing was performed on PBMCs or a T cell subset sorted from them (not recorded which). The chain employs TRBV5-1 and TRBJ1-5; 7 bases line up with TRBD1. CDR3 DNA: TGCGCCAGCAGCGTTGGGACAGATCCGAATCAGCCCCAGCATTTT. Its translation: CASSVGTDPNQPQHF.